These T cell receptor beta chains were read from a single sample in a study of T cells after yellow fever vaccination. MiXCR, applied by TCRdb to the 5' RACE reads, yields one record per CDR3 protein. The top ten clones hold 18% of a sample with fewer than 500,000 distinct CDR3 sequences, 15% to 20% of them seen once. This sample comprised PBMCs, obtained before the yellow fever booster vaccination. These receptors all come from a man younger than 35 who received the YFV17D yellow fever vaccine. CDR3s include the opening cysteine and the closing phenylalanine or tryptophan. The D gene is left open where the match is weak. Clone size is not always given. Where it is, it says once, few, many or a class for expanded clones.

j_call: TRBJ2-3
cdr3_length: 13
d_call: TRBD2
clone_size: few
v_call: TRBV25-1
cdr3_aa: CASSGDYTDTQYF
cdr3_nt: TGTGCCAGCAGTGGGGACTACACAGATACGCAGTATTTT

j_call: TRBJ2-7
cdr3_length: 15
d_call: -
clone_size: -
v_call: TRBV6-5
cdr3_aa: CASSYSKTGGLEQYF
cdr3_nt: TGTGCCAGCAGTTACTCGAAAACTGGGGGTTTAGAGCAGTACTTC

j_call: TRBJ2-5
cdr3_length: 14
d_call: -
clone_size: many
v_call: TRBV2
cdr3_aa: CASLGLRKQETQYF
cdr3_nt: TGTGCCAGCCTAGGGCTACGCAAACAAGAGACCCAGTACTTC

j_call: TRBJ1-4
cdr3_length: 16
d_call: -
clone_size: -
v_call: TRBV21-1
cdr3_aa: CASSRRRQGAGEKLFF
cdr3_nt: TGTGCCAGCAGCAGAAGACGACAGGGGGCTGGTGAAAAACTGTTTTTT

j_call: TRBJ1-4
cdr3_length: 13
d_call: -
clone_size: few
v_call: TRBV5-6
cdr3_aa: CASSGTVYEKLFF
cdr3_nt: TGTGCCAGCAGCGGGACGGTTTATGAAAAACTGTTTTTT

j_call: TRBJ2-3
cdr3_length: 16
d_call: -
clone_size: -
v_call: TRBV24-1
cdr3_aa: CATSDLGNGGTDTQYF
cdr3_nt: TGTGCCACCAGTGATTTGGGGAATGGAGGGACAGATACGCAGTATTTT

j_call: TRBJ1-2
cdr3_length: 14
d_call: TRBD1
clone_size: once
v_call: TRBV12-3/TRBV12-4
cdr3_aa: CASSRGTETYGYTF
cdr3_nt: TGTGCCAGCAGCCGTGGGACAGAGACTTATGGCTACACCTTC

j_call: TRBJ1-5
cdr3_length: 13
d_call: -
clone_size: -
v_call: TRBV6-5
cdr3_aa: CASSGPGNQPQHF
cdr3_nt: TGTGCCAGCAGTGGTCCGGGGAATCAGCCCCAGCATTTT

j_call: TRBJ2-5
cdr3_length: 16
d_call: -
clone_size: few
v_call: TRBV4-3
cdr3_aa: CASSQSAGPTEETQYF
cdr3_nt: TGCGCCAGCAGCCAAAGCGCGGGACCGACTGAAGAGACCCAGTACTTC

j_call: TRBJ1-2
cdr3_length: 15
d_call: -
clone_size: -
v_call: TRBV5-1
cdr3_aa: CASSGDTPGDYGYTF
cdr3_nt: TGCGCCAGCAGCGGAGACACTCCGGGTGACTATGGCTACACCTTC